The next 8 T cell receptor beta chains were all read from a single sample in a study of CD8+CD57+ T cells in acquired aplastic anemia. TCR beta VDJ and CDR3 were profiled, and genomic DNA was the template. TCRdb reprocessed the reads with MiXCR, giving one entry per CDR3 protein. The table includes hundreds of thousands of distinct CDR3 sequences, roughly 64% detected once. Specimen: sorted CD4+, CD8+, or CD8+CD57+ T cells (not recorded which) from PBMCs. These TCRs come from a human donor in good health, serving as a control.

The chain links TRBV5-5 to TRBJ1-1; D is unclear. Trimming cost V 4 bases and J 0 bases, with 16 bases left between them. This CDR3 is 16 amino acids long. Germline V gives CDR1 SGHKS, CDR2 YYEKEE (reference sequence). CDR3 sequence (DNA): TGTGCCAGCAGCCTGTATGAGGGTGGGGTGAACACTGAAGCTTTCTTT. It encodes CASSLYEGGVNTEAFF.

Comment on this clonotype: The junction departs from the called germline gene at one end, perhaps through a read error. This rearrangement joins TRBV7-3 to TRBJ2-7; 10 nucleotides agree with TRBD2. The germline CDR1 and CDR2 sequences are SGHTA and FQGTGA. The CDR3 runs to 15 residues. The CDR3 DNA reads as TGTGCCAGCAGCCCCCGACTAGCGGGTGTTTACGGGCAGTACTTC. It translates to CASSPRLAGVYGQYF.

V and J are TRBV7-2 and TRBJ2-7; perhaps TRBD1 as D (6 bases). CDR3 size: 14 residues. CDR1 is SGHTA, CDR2 FQGNSA, per germline. Trimming shortened V by 5 bases and J by 13 bases, and 24 bases separated the two germline ends. The CDR3, as DNA: TGTGCCAGCAGCCTGACAGGAGCTAAGTACGACACCTACTTC. Translating it yields CASSLTGAKYDTYF.

This CDR3 reads CASKSPEGQTTDTQYF. In nucleotides, the CDR3 is TGTGCCAGTAAAAGCCCCGAGGGACAGACCACAGATACGCAGTATTTT. The rearrangement links TRBV6-5 to TRBJ2-3; the match to TRBD1 covers 7 bases. With V trimmed by 9 bases and J by 2 bases, 14 bases remained unmatched. Germline-derived CDR1 and CDR2 are MNHEY and SVGAGI. This CDR3 has 16 amino acids.

A remark on this clonotype: The CDR3 ends on some other residue instead of the conserved phenylalanine or tryptophan, so this is likely a read error. The rearrangement uses TRBV2 and TRBJ2-3; TRBD1 matches at 9 bases. Trimming took 6 bases from V and 8 from J; bases not matched to a gene: 9. The CDR3 contains 14 residues. Germline CDR1 is SNHLY and CDR2 is FYNNEI. CDR3 region: CASSPDRGAGTQYV. The CDR3 DNA follows: TGTGCCAGCAGCCCGGACAGGGGCGCAGGTACGCAGTATGTT.

The chain links TRBV2 to TRBJ2-2, with D possibly TRBD2 on 6 matching bases. The CDR3 totals 17 residues. Germline values: CDR1 SNHLY, CDR2 FYNNEI. The V gene lost 4 bases and the J gene lost 7 bases, with 22 bases spanning the gap. CDR3 coding DNA: TGTGCCAGCAGTGCCCCGTCTGGCGGGGCCTCTGGCGGGGAGCTGTTTTTT. Translating gives CASSAPSGGASGGELFF.

The chain uses TRBV6-6 and TRBJ2-2, with TRBD1 identical over 7 bases. CDR3 length: 16 residues. The germline V gene encodes CDR1 MNHNY and CDR2 SVGAGI (reference sequence). Trimming removed 5 bases from V and 3 bases from J; junction bases left unmatched: 9. CDR3 region: CASSGTGTADTGELFF. CDR3 coding DNA: TGTGCCAGCAGTGGAACCGGGACAGCCGACACCGGGGAGCTGTTTTTT.

A remark on this clonotype: The CDR3 does not end in the conserved phenylalanine or tryptophan, so this is likely a read error. The DNA is left out, because the CDR3 cannot be placed on it with certainty; the CDR3 is given as TCRdb lists it. The chain employs TRBV7-2 and TRBJ1-1; the DNA was not compared with TRBD1, the D call given in the table. The CDR3 has 13 residues if both end residues are counted. Looked up from germline, CDR1 is SGHTA and CDR2 is FQGNSA. The CDR3 sequence: CASSPERDRVYEH.